This TCR beta chain was retrieved from a study of Graves' ophthalmopathy and Graves' hyperthyroidism. Study results and caveats: Blood also contained most of the expanded thyroid clonotypes above 0.001 frequency.

This clonotype was counted only a few times. Its antigen is unidentified. Trimming removed 2 bases at V and 11 bases at J, with 16 bases between. CDR3 length: 13 amino acids. CDR1 is DFQATT, CDR2 SNEGSKA, per germline (reference sequence). The authors amplified TCR beta CDR3 regions, and they did so from RNA transcripts for repertoire sequencing. An initial RT-PCR round employing HTBI primers preceded a second-round multiplex PCR. TCRdb analysed the multiplex PCR reads with MiXCR anew, one entry per CDR3 protein. This table has about 660,000 distinct CDR3 sequences, approximately 39% appearing once. In donors with ophthalmopathy, activity was moderate-to-severe, with CAS ≥3, NOSPECS ≥4 and duration under 3 months. Establishment of the diagnosis relied upon clinical symptoms, serum thyroxine, TRAb, thyroid ultrasound and orbital computed tomography.

The receptor comes from an adult man with Graves' ophthalmopathy. Material for sequencing was peripheral blood. The gene calls are TRBV20-1 and TRBJ1-5; D not certain. The CDR3 nucleotides are TGCAGTGCTAGACTAGCGGGAAAAGAGACCCAGCATTTT. Translating gives CSARLAGKETQHF.